This T cell receptor beta chain was profiled in a study of breast tumors, draining lymph nodes, adjacent tissues. Study observations and caveats: Luminal-like breast cancer showed significantly higher tumor–nontumor repertoire similarity than basal-like. Data only fit, rather than demonstrated, lymph node origin of most tumor T cells.

In its sample, this clonotype was seen many times. No antigen is known for it. This CDR3 contains 12 residues. Germline V gene lookup returns CDR1 SNHLY and CDR2 FYNNEI. Between the trimmed V and J ends, which lost 1 base and 7 bases, there was a span of 5 bases. Samples came from axillary lymph nodes draining the breast cancer. TCRdb used MiXCR to reprocess the multiplex PCR reads, holding one entry per CDR3 protein. The data contain about 100,000 distinct CDR3 sequences, about 20% of them singletons. This rearrangement joins TRBV2 to TRBJ2-1; possible D gene TRBD2, 5 bases. The source is a female donor with breast cancer. Some clones in this sample may be carry-over from other donors' samples. The sequencing input was axillary lymph node tissue. The CDR3, as DNA: TGTGCCAGCAGTGAAGGGGAGAATGAGCAGTTCTTC. Translated, it gives CASSEGENEQFF.